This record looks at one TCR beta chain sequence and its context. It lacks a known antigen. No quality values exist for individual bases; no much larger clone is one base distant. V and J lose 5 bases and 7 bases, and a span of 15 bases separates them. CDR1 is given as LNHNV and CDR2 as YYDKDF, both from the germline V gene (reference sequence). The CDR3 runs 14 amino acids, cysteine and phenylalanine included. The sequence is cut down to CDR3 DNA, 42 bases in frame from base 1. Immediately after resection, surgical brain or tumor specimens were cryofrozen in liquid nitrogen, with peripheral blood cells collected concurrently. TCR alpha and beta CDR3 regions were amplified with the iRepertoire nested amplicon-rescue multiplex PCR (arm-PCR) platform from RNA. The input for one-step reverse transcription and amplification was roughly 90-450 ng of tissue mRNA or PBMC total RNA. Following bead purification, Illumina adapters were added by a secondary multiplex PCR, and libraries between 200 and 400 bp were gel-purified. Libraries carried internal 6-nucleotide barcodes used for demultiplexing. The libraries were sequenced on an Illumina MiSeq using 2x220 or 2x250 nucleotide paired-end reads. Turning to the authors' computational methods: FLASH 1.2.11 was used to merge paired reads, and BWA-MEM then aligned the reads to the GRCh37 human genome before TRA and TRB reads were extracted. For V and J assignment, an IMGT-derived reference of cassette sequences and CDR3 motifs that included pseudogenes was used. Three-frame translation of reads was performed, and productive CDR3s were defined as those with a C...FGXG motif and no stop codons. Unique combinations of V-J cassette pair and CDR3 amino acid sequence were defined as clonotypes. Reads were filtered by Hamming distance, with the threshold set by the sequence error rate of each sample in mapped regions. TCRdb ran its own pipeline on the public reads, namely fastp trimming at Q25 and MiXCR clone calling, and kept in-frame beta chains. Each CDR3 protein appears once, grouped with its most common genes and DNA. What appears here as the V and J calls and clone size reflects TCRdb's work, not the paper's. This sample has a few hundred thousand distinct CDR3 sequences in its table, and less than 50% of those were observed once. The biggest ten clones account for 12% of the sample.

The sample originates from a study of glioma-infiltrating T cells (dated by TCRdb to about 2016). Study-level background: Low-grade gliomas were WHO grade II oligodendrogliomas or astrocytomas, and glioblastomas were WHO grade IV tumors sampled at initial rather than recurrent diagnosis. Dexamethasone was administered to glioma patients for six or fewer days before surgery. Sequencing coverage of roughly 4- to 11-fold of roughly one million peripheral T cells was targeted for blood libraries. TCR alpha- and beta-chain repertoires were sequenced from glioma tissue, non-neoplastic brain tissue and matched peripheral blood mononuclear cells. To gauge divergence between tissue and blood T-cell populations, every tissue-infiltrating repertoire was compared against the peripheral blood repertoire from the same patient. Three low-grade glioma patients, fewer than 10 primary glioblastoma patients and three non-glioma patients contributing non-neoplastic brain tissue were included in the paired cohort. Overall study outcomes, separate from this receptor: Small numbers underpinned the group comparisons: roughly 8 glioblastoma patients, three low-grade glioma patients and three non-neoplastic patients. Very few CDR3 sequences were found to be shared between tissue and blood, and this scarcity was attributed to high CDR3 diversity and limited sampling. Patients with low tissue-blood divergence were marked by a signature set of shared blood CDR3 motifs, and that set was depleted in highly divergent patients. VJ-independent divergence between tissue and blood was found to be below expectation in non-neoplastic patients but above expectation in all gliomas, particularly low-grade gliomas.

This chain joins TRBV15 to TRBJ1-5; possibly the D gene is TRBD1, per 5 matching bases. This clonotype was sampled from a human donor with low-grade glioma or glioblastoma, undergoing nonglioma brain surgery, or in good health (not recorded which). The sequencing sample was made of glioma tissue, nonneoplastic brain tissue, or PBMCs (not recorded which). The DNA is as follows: TGTGCCACCAGCGAGGACGGGCGGGGGCAGCCCCAGCATTTT. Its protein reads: CATSEDGRGQPQHF.